This T cell receptor beta chain was sequenced in a study of CD8 T cells in ankylosing spondylitis. Quantitative 5'-RACE with molecular barcodes generated TCR beta libraries. TCRdb reprocessed the 5' RACE reads with MiXCR, giving one entry per CDR3 protein. The sample has a few hundred thousand distinct CDR3 sequences, under 25% seen once. The table lists this clonotype with a few counts. As yet, its antigen is unknown. J lost 7 bases, V lost 6 bases, and 12 bases had no gene match. This CDR3 contains 14 residues. Germline-derived CDR1 and CDR2 are DFQATT and SNEGSKA (reference sequence). Whole-study findings and limits: Fewer than 10 highly homologous variants made up a TCR beta motif that seemed to typify ankylosing spondylitis blood. Within matched ankylosing spondylitis synovial fluid, disease-linked clones were reportedly significantly enriched. The disease-linked clones had a CD8+ phenotype and low blood frequencies. Prior work had noted some motif variants in reactive arthritis blood and synovial fluid.

Specimen: blood, either unsorted or a sorted T cell fraction (not recorded which). This chain joins TRBV20-1 and TRBJ1-2, with 9 bases fitting TRBD1. This clonotype was sampled from a male donor with ankylosing spondylitis. CDR3 protein: CSAAGQGRFGGYTF. In DNA, the CDR3 is TGCAGTGCGGCCGGACAGGGGCGATTTGGTGGCTACACCTTC.